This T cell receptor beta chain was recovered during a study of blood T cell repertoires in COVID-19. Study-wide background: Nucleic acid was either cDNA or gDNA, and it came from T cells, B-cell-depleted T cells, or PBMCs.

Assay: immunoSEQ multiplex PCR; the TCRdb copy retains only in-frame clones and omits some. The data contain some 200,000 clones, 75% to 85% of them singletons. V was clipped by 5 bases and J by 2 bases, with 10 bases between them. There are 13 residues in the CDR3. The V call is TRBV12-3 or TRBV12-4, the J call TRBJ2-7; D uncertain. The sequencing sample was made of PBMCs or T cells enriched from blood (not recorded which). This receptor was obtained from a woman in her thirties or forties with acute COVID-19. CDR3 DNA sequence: TGTGCCAGCAGTCCCGGGTCGGCCTACGAGCAGTACTTC. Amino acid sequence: CASSPGSAYEQYF.